Below are 27 T cell receptor beta chains sequenced from a single sample in a study of shared clonotypes between healthy human individuals. Repertoires were generated with immunoSEQ multiplex PCR, while TCRdb's copy carries only in-frame clones and drops some. The data show nearly 500,000 clones, over 60% seen once. The sample comprised PBMCs. All receptors come from a woman between 35 and 50 years old in good health. Some clones in this sample may be carry-over from other donors' samples.

This clone has more than one count but fewer than ten. The chain joins TRBV7-9 to TRBJ2-5, with 7 bases fitting TRBD1. The ends lost 2 bases at V and 5 bases at J; junction bases unmatched: 5. The CDR3 covers 14 residues. Germline V gene data show CDR1 as SEHNR and CDR2 as FQNEAQ (reference sequence). CDR3 amino acids: CASSLQGGGETQYF. CDR3 DNA sequence: TGTGCCAGCAGCTTACAAGGGGGCGGGGAGACCCAGTACTTC.

V usage is TRBV28 and J usage is TRBJ2-3, with D perhaps matching TRBD2 (5 bases). CDR1 MDHEN and CDR2 SYDVKM come from the germline V gene. V dropped 3 bases and J dropped 2 bases, with 12 bases sitting between them. This CDR3 region has 15 residues. The CDR3 DNA sequence: TGTGCCAGCAGTTTGACCGGGGTTTCCACAGATACGCAGTATTTT. Translated, it gives CASSLTGVSTDTQYF.

The gene calls are TRBV18 and TRBJ2-3, with D possibly TRBD1 on 5 matching bases. The V gene's germline CDR1 is KGHSH and CDR2 LQKENI. Trimming left V 1 base short and J 1 base short, with 9 bases between. The CDR3 extends over 15 amino acids. In nucleotides, the CDR3 is TGTGCCAGCTCACCACAACCGACAGGCACAGATACGCAGTATTTT. This gives the protein CASSPQPTGTDTQYF.

The rearrangement uses TRBV4-3 and TRBJ2-3; D call uncertain. V was cut by 0 bases and J by 0 bases, with 7 bases left in between. This CDR3 contains 15 residues. Germline CDR1 reads LGHNA; CDR2 reads YSLEER. The CDR3 DNA follows: TGCGCCAGCAGCCAAGATCTTTTTAGCACAGATACGCAGTATTTT. This sequence encodes CASSQDLFSTDTQYF.

The chain carries TRBV7-8 and TRBJ2-2, with 14 bases identical to TRBD2. Germline trimming cut 0 bases from V and 9 bases from J; bases unmatched to any gene: 3. This CDR3 is built from 16 residues. Germline-derived CDR1 and CDR2 are SGHVS and FQNEAQ. CDR3 coding DNA: TGTGCCAGCAGCTTAGCGACTAGCGGGGGGGCCCGGGAGCTGTTTTTT. It translates to CASSLATSGGARELFF.

This rearrangement joins TRBV28 to TRBJ1-3; D is ambiguous. The CDR3 length is 13 residues. The germline V gene encodes CDR1 MDHEN and CDR2 SYDVKM. Deletions cut 10 bases from V and 0 bases from J, with 10 bases between. CDR3 loop: CATGDFSGNTIYF. The CDR3 nucleotides read TGTGCCACCGGAGACTTCTCTGGAAACACCATATATTTT.

This chain uses TRBV5-4 with TRBJ2-5; a possible D gene is TRBD2 (5 bases). Looked up from germline, CDR1 is SGHNT and CDR2 is YYREEE (reference sequence). V was clipped by 2 bases and J by 1 base, with 12 bases between them. There are 15 residues in the CDR3. Here the CDR3 reads CASSLEGSRQETQYF. The CDR3 DNA reads TGTGCCAGCAGCTTAGAGGGTTCGCGCCAAGAGACCCAGTACTTC. Full variable domain (outside the CDR3, taken from reference TRBV5-4 and TRBJ2-5): ETGVTQSPTHLIKTRGQQVTLRCSSQSGHNTVSWYQQALGQGPQFIFQYYREEENGRGNFPPRFSGLQFPNYSSELNVNALELDDSALYLCASSLEGSRQETQYFGPGTRLLVL.

This sequence joins TRBV5-1 and TRBJ1-2; tentative D call: TRBD1 (5 bases). V shed 0 bases and J shed 5 bases, with 14 bases lying between them. Germline assignment: CDR1 SGHRS and CDR2 YFSETQ. CDR3 length: 15 amino acids. The CDR3 region has the DNA TGCGCCAGCAGCTTGGGGGGGTCCCTCGGATATGGCTACACCTTC. It yields the protein CASSLGGSLGYGYTF.

The chain joins TRBV7-3 to TRBJ2-2; D is possibly TRBD1 (6 bases). V was trimmed by 3 bases and J by 3 bases, leaving 11 bases between them. The CDR3 length is 15 residues. CDR1 is SGHTA and CDR2 is FQGTGA in the germline V gene. This CDR3 is CASSLDSSYTGELFF. CDR3 nucleotide sequence: TGTGCCAGCAGCTTGGACAGCTCTTACACCGGGGAGCTGTTTTTT.

This chain links TRBV4-1 with TRBJ1-1; D is unclear. This CDR3 spans 15 amino acids. V lost 4 bases and J 1 base, leaving 13 bases between the germline ends. Germline CDR1 is MGHRA and CDR2 is YSYEKL. Here the CDR3 reads CASSRQDSGNTEAFF. The CDR3 DNA follows: TGCGCCAGCAGCCGCCAGGACTCCGGGAACACTGAAGCTTTCTTT.

CDR3 nucleotide sequence: TGCGCCAGCAGCTCTCTAGCGGCTGCGAACACCGGGGAGCTGTTTTTT. It codes for CASSSLAAANTGELFF. The V call is TRBV5-1, the J call TRBJ2-2; 7 nucleotides line up with TRBD2. CDR3 length: 16 residues. Germline CDR1 reads SGHRS; CDR2 reads YFSETQ. Trimming removed 3 bases from V and 0 bases from J; junction bases left unmatched: 5. The full variable domain, rest sourced from reference TRBV5-1 and TRBJ2-2, is KAGVTQTPRYLIKTRGQQVTLSCSPISGHRSVSWYQQTPGQGLQFLFEYFSETQRNKGNFPGRFSGRQFSNSRSEMNVSTLELGDSALYLCASSSLAAANTGELFFGEGSRLTVL.

V gene TRBV28 combines with J gene TRBJ2-2; D might be TRBD1 (6 bases). The V and J ends lost 6 bases and 4 bases respectively, with 21 bases between them. Per the germline V gene, CDR1 is MDHEN and CDR2 is SYDVKM. The CDR3 totals 17 residues. The CDR3 DNA sequence: TGTGCCAGCAGCTTAAGGGGGACCTACAGGGTCACCGGGGAGCTGTTTTTT. Translating gives CASSLRGTYRVTGELFF. Based on the CDR3 plus reference TRBV28 and TRBJ2-2, the full variable domain is DVKVTQSSRYLVKRTGEKVFLECVQDMDHENMFWYRQDPGLGLRLIYFSYDVKMKEKGDIPEGYSVSREKKERFSLILESASTNQTSMYLCASSLRGTYRVTGELFFGEGSRLTVL.

This clone has just one count. The chain has TRBV5-1 and TRBJ2-1; D might be TRBD2 (5 bases). Trimming shortened V by 5 bases and J by 0 bases, and 15 bases separated the two germline ends. In germline, CDR1 is SGHRS, CDR2 YFSETQ. This CDR3 contains 16 residues. The DNA for the CDR3 is TGCGCCAGCAGTAAGGAGCTAGCCGTCTCCTACAATGAGCAGTTCTTC. It codes for CASSKELAVSYNEQFF.

V usage is TRBV15 and J usage is TRBJ1-2; D possibly corresponds to TRBD1 (5 bases). This CDR3 is 15 amino acids long. Trimming cost V 0 bases and J 4 bases, with 12 bases left between them. The V gene's germline CDR1 is LNHNV and CDR2 YYDKDF (reference sequence). The CDR3, as DNA: TGTGCCACCAGCAGAGATCTCCAGGGCCTCTATGGCTACACCTTC. Translated: CATSRDLQGLYGYTF. The entire variable domain, with the rest obtained from reference TRBV15 and TRBJ1-2, is as follows: DAMVIQNPRYQVTQFGKPVTLSCSQTLNHNVMYWYQQKSSQAPKLLFHYYDKDFNNEADTPDNFQSRRPNTSFCFLDIRSPGLGDTAMYLCATSRDLQGLYGYTFGSGTRLTVV.

The CDR3 region has the DNA TGTGCCAGCTCCCTCGGACAGGGAAGAATTTACGAGCAGTACTTC. Encoded protein: CASSLGQGRIYEQYF. The V and J genes are TRBV18 and TRBJ2-7; 8 nucleotides align to TRBD1. Germline V lookup: CDR1 KGHSH, CDR2 LQKENI. J lost 4 bases, V lost 6 bases, and 11 bases had no gene match. The CDR3 contains 15 residues.

The chain employs TRBV19 and TRBJ2-7; weak D call: TRBD1 (6 bases). V was cut by 7 bases and J by 0 bases, with 13 bases left in between. The CDR3 is 14 residues long. Germline V lookup: CDR1 LNHDA, CDR2 SQIVND (reference sequence). CDR3 coding DNA: TGTGCCAGTACGATAACAGGGAGCTCCTACGAGCAGTACTTC. It translates to CASTITGSSYEQYF. Filled out from reference TRBV19 and TRBJ2-7, the complete variable domain reads DGGITQSPKYLFRKEGQNVTLSCEQNLNHDAMYWYRQDPGQGLRLIYYSQIVNDFQKGDIAEGYSVSREKKESFPLTVTSAQKNPTAFYLCASTITGSSYEQYFGPGTRLTVT.

Of note for this clone: This probably arose from a read error, given a far larger clone one base away. The chain carries TRBV14 and TRBJ1-5; D possibly corresponds to TRBD1 (5 bases). The CDR3 is 19 residues long. Germline CDR1 SGHDN, CDR2 FVKESK. This chain's CDR3 is CASSHPTLQGVFGNQPQRF. The DNA for the CDR3 is TGTGCCAGCAGCCACCCGACACTTCAGGGCGTCTTCGGCAATCAGCCCCAGCGTTTT.

The CDR3 protein is CASSPGQIGFGGPNEKLFF. The CDR3 DNA reads TGCGCCAGCAGCCCGGGACAGATTGGGTTCGGGGGGCCCAATGAAAAACTGTTTTTT. The chain carries TRBV5-1 and TRBJ1-4; 7 positions match TRBD1. Germline CDR1 and CDR2: SGHRS and YFSETQ. The J segment lost 5 bases and the V segment lost 4 bases, leaving 20 bases of the junction unmatched. This CDR3 contains 19 residues.

This clone was observed once. V is TRBV7-9 and J is TRBJ2-5; D not resolved. CDR1 is SEHNR and CDR2 is FQNEAQ in the germline V gene (reference sequence). The V end lost 1 base, the J end lost 0 bases, and 9 bases lay between the germline ends. The CDR3 covers 15 residues. The CDR3 loop is CASSLGEVYQETQYF. CDR3 bases: TGTGCCAGCAGCTTAGGTGAGGTGTACCAAGAGACCCAGTACTTC. The entire variable domain, with the rest obtained from reference TRBV7-9 and TRBJ2-5, is as follows: DTGVSQNPRHKITKRGQNVTFRCDPISEHNRLYWYRQTLGQGPEFLTYFQNEAQLEKSRLLSDRFSAERPKGSFSTLEIQRTEQGDSAMYLCASSLGEVYQETQYFGPGTRLLVL.

This clone has ten or more counts. The junction departs from the called germline gene at one end, perhaps through a read error. The V call is TRBV7-7, the J call TRBJ2-1; 9 bases are shared with TRBD2. Germline CDR1 and CDR2: SSHAT and FNYEAQ (reference sequence). CDR3 length: 14 residues. The CDR3 DNA follows: TGTGCTAGCAGCTTAGCGGGGGATCACAATGAGCAGTTCTTC. This sequence encodes CASSLAGDHNEQFF. Full variable domain (missing parts from reference TRBV7-7 and TRBJ2-1): GAGVSQSPRYKVTKRGQDVTLRCDPISSHATLYWYQQALGQGPEFLTYFNYEAQPDKSGLPSDRFSAERPEGSISTLTIQRTEQRDSAMYRCASSLAGDHNEQFFGPGTRLTVL.

Concerning this clone: The same CDR3 also results from other DNA sequences found in this sample. This sequence joins TRBV5-1 and TRBJ2-7; 7 bases map to TRBD1. The CDR3 is 14 amino acids. Trimming took 4 bases from V and 1 from J; bases not matched to a gene: 5. CDR1 and CDR2 (germline): SGHRS, YFSETQ. DNA of the CDR3: TGCGCCAGCAGCCCGAGGACAGGTTCCTACGAGCAGTACTTC. This gives the protein CASSPRTGSYEQYF.

This chain uses TRBV7-8 with TRBJ2-7; D is ambiguous. V was shortened by 4 bases and J by 3 bases, with 7 bases between the two germline ends. This CDR3 has 12 residues. The germline V gene has CDR1 SGHVS and CDR2 FQNEAQ. The CDR3 bases are TGTGCCAGCAGCTCTATGGACTACGAGCAGTACTTC. Its translation: CASSSMDYEQYF.

The CDR3 DNA reads TGCGCCAGCATTTCGTCACCGGGACAGGGGACAATGAACACTGAAGCTTTCTTT. Its protein is CASISSPGQGTMNTEAFF. This sequence joins TRBV5-1 and TRBJ1-1; 10 nucleotides match TRBD1. The CDR3 runs to 18 residues. Trimming took 6 bases from V and 0 from J; bases not matched to a gene: 14. Germline lookup yields CDR1 SGHRS and CDR2 YFSETQ.

J is TRBJ2-1 and V is TRBV9; tentative D call: TRBD1 (6 bases). This CDR3 has 12 amino acids. Deletions cut 6 bases from V and 3 bases from J, with 7 bases between. CDR1 is SGDLS, CDR2 YYNGEE, per germline. CDR3 coding DNA: TGTGCCAGCAAGGGGGACTACAATGAGCAGTTCTTC. Protein product: CASKGDYNEQFF. Full variable domain (outside the CDR3, taken from reference TRBV9 and TRBJ2-1): DSGVTQTPKHLITATGQRVTLRCSPRSGDLSVYWYQQSLDQGLQFLIQYYNGEERAKGNILERFSAQQFPDLHSELNLSSLELGDSALYFCASKGDYNEQFFGPGTRLTVL.

The chain combines TRBV9 with TRBJ2-2; 10 bases align to TRBD2. The CDR3 runs 16 residues. Germline V CDR1 and CDR2: SGDLS, YYNGEE. J was trimmed by 11 bases and V by 4 bases; bases with no gene match: 14. The CDR3 DNA follows: TGTGCCAGCAGCCCAACAGCGGGAGGGCCCACCAGAGAGCTGTTTTTT. This codes for CASSPTAGGPTRELFF.

The V gene is TRBV2, the J gene TRBJ1-5; D is possibly TRBD1 (5 bases). The V gene's germline CDR1 is SNHLY and CDR2 FYNNEI. CDR3 length equals 15 residues. Between the trimmed V and J ends, which lost 5 bases and 0 bases, there was a span of 11 bases. CDR3 nucleotides: TGTGCCAGCAGTTGGATGGGACTTAGCAATCAGCCCCAGCATTTT. This encodes CASSWMGLSNQPQHF.

A word on this clone: A much larger clone lies a single base off, so this may be a read error. The chain has TRBV30 and TRBJ2-3; TRBD2 matches 10 bases. This CDR3 region has 15 residues. CDR1 and CDR2 (germline): GTSNPN, SVGIG (reference sequence). J lost 5 bases, V lost 5 bases, and 10 bases had no gene match. CDR3 DNA: TGTGCCTGGGGAGGGAGCGGGAGGGCAGTAGATACGCAGTATTTT. This codes for CAWGGSGRAVDTQYF.